The clone carrying this T cell receptor beta chain was found a few times. The antigen is not known. Looked up from germline, CDR1 is MNHEY and CDR2 is SMNVEV (reference sequence). This CDR3 is built from 10 residues. This entry is derived from a study of blood T cells in healthy people across ages. Overall study findings and caveats: Long-lived donors carried more naive CD4+ cells and greater diversity than aged donors. Age showed a roughly linear inverse relationship with TCR beta diversity per million T cells.

Next came a second PCR, run for about 6 to 11 cycles, which used a sample-barcoded 5' primer along with a J-beta primer mix. Every cDNA molecule carried a tag from a template-switch adaptor bearing 12 random nucleotides. TCRdb analysed the 5' RACE reads with MiXCR anew, one entry per CDR3 protein. The sample has 700,000 to 950,000 distinct CDR3 sequences; about three fifths are singletons. This clonotype was sampled from a young man in good health. The J gene is TRBJ2-4, the V gene TRBV27; D is uncertain. The J call may be in error: the DNA end matches TRBJ2-7 better. Material for sequencing was blood. Written as DNA, the CDR3 is TGTGCCAGCATCCGCTACGAGCAGTACTTC. Translating gives CASIRYEQYF.